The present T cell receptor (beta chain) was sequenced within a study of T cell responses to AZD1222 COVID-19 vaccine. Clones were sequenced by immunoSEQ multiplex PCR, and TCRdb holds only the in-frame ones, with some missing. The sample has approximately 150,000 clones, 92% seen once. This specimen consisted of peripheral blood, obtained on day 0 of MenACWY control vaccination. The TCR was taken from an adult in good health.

This chain's CDR3 is CASSTGARIDYEQYF. CDR3 sequence (DNA): TGTGCCAGCAGCACCGGGGCACGAATCGACTACGAGCAGTACTTC. The chain recombines TRBV5-4 with TRBJ2-7; either TRBD1 or TRBD2 may supply D (5 bases each). Germline loops: CDR1 SGHNT, CDR2 YYREEE (reference sequence). The V and J ends lost 4 bases and 3 bases respectively, with 17 bases between them. CDR3 size: 15 residues.